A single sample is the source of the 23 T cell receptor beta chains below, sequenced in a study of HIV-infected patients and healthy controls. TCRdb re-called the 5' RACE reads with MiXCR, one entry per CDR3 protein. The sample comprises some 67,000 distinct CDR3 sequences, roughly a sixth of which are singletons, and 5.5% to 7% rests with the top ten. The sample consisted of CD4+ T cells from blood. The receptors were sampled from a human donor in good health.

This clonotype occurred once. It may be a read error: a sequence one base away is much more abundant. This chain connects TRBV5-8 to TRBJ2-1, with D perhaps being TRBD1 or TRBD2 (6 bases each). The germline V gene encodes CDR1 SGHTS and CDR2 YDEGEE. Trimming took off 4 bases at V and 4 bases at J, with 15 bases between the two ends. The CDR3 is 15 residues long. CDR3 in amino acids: CASSLGRGGYNEQFF. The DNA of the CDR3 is TGTGCCAGCAGCCTAGGCAGGGGAGGATACAATGAGCAGTTCTTC.

Written as DNA, the CDR3 is TGTGCCAGCAGTTCGCGGGGGGACGTCACAGATACGCAGTATTTT. Its protein product is CASSSRGDVTDTQYF. V usage is TRBV12-3 or TRBV12-4 and J usage is TRBJ2-3; TRBD2 agrees at 8 bases. There are 15 residues in the CDR3. With V trimmed by 4 bases and J by 2 bases, 5 bases remained unmatched.

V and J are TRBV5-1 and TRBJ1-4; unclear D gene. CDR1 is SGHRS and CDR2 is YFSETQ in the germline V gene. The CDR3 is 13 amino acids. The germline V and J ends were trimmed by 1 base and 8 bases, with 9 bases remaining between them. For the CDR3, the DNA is TGCGCCAGCAGCTTGTCCCCCGAGGAAAAACTGTTTTTT. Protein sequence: CASSLSPEEKLFF. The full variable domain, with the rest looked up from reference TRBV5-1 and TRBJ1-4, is KAGVTQTPRYLIKTRGQQVTLSCSPISGHRSVSWYQQTPGQGLQFLFEYFSETQRNKGNFPGRFSGRQFSNSRSEMNVSTLELGDSALYLCASSLSPEEKLFFGSGTQLSVL.

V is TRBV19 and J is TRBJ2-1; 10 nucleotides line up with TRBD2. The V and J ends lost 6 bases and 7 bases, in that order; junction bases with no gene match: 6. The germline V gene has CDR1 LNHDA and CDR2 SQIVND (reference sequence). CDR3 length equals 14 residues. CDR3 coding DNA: TGTGCCAGTAGCTATAGCGGGAGGCTAAATGAGCAGTTCTTC. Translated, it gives CASSYSGRLNEQFF.

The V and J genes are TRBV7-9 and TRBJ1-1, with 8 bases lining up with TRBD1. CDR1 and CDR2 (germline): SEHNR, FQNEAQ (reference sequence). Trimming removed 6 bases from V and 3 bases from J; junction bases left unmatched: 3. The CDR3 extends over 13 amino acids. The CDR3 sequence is CASRMTGDTEAFF. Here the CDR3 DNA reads TGTGCCAGCAGAATGACAGGGGACACTGAAGCTTTCTTT. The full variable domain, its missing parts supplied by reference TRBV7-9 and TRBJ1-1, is DTGVSQNPRHKITKRGQNVTFRCDPISEHNRLYWYRQTLGQGPEFLTYFQNEAQLEKSRLLSDRFSAERPKGSFSTLEIQRTEQGDSAMYLCASRMTGDTEAFFGQGTRLTVV.

Here the CDR3 reads CASTWTQDSDEQFF. The CDR3 bases are TGTGCCAGCACCTGGACTCAGGACTCGGATGAGCAGTTCTTC. The gene calls are TRBV6-5 and TRBJ2-1, with a possible D match to TRBD2 (5 bases). V lost 7 bases and J lost 8, with 18 bases in between. Germline CDR1 reads MNHEY; CDR2 reads SVGAGI. The CDR3 spans 14 residues.

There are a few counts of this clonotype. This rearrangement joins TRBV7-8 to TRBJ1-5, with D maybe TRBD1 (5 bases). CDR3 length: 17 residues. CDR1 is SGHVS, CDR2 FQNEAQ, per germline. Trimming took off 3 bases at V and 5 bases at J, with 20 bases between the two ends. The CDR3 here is CASSFYPKGAGHQPQHF. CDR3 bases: TGTGCCAGCAGCTTCTATCCTAAGGGCGCGGGGCATCAGCCCCAGCATTTT.

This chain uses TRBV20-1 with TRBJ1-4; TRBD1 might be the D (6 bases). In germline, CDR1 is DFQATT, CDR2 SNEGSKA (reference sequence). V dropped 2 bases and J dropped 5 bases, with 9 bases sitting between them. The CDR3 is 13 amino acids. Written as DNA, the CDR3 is TGCAGTGCTAGACGGCAGGGGAATGAAAAACTGTTTTTT. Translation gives CSARRQGNEKLFF.

The CDR3 loop is CASRRRTSEADTQYF. CDR3 sequence (DNA): TGTGCCAGCAGGAGGCGGACTAGCGAAGCAGATACGCAGTATTTT. The chain has TRBV6-2 or TRBV6-3 and TRBJ2-3, with TRBD2 identical over 9 bases. Trimming at V came to 6 bases and at J to 4 bases, leaving 8 bases not matched to a gene. Germline loops: CDR1 MNHEY, CDR2 SVGEGT. CDR3 length equals 15 residues.

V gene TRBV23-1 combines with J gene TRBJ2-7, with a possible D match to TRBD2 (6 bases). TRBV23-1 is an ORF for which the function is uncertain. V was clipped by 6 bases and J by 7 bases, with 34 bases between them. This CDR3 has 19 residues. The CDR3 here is CASRNRPIRQYPTGGEQYF. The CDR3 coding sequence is TGCGCCAGCAGGAATCGCCCGATTAGACAGTACCCGACTGGGGGGGAGCAGTACTTC.

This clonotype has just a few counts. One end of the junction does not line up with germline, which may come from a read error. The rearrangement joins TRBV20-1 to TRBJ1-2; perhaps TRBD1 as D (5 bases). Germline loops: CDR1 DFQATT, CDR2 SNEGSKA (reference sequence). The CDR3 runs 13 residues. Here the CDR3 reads CSTRGASAYGYTF. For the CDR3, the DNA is TGCAGTACTAGGGGAGCTAGCGCCTATGGCTACACCTTC.

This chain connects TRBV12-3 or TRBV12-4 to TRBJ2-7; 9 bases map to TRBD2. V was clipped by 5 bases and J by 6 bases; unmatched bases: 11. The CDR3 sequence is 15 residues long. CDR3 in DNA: TGTGCCAGCAGTCCCCATAGCGGGAGTCGAATCGAGCAGTACTTC. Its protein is CASSPHSGSRIEQYF.

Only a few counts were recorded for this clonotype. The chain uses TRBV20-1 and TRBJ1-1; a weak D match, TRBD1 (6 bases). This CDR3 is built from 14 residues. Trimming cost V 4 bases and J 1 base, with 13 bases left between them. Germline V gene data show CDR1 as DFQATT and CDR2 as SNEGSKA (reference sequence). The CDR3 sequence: CSAMAGAGNTEAFF. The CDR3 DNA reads TGCAGTGCTATGGCAGGGGCGGGGAACACTGAAGCTTTCTTT.

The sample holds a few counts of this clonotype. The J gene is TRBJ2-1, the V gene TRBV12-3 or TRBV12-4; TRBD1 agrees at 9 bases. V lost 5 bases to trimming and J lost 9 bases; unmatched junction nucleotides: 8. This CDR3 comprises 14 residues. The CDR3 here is CASSPQQGAVEQFF. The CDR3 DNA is TGTGCCAGCAGTCCTCAACAGGGGGCTGTTGAGCAGTTCTTC.

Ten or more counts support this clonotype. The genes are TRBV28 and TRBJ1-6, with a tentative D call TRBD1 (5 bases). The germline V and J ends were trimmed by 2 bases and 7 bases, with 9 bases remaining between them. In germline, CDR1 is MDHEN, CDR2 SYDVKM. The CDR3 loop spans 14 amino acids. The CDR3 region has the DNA TGTGCCAGCAGTTTACTGACAGAGAATTCACCCCTCCACTTT. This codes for CASSLLTENSPLHF. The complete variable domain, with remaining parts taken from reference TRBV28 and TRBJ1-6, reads DVKVTQSSRYLVKRTGEKVFLECVQDMDHENMFWYRQDPGLGLRLIYFSYDVKMKEKGDIPEGYSVSREKKERFSLILESASTNQTSMYLCASSLLTENSPLHFGNGTRLTVT.

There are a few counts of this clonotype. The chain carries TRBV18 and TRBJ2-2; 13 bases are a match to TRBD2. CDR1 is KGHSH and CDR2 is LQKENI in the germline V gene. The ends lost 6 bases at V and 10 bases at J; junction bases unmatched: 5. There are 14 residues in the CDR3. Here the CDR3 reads CASSGLAGDKELFF. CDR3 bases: TGTGCCAGCTCCGGACTAGCGGGGGATAAGGAGCTGTTTTTT.

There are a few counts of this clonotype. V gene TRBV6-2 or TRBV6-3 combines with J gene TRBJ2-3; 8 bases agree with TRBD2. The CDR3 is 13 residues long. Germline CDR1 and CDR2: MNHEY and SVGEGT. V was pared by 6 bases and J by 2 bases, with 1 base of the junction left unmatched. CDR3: CASRLAVTDTQYF. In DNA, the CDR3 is TGTGCCAGCAGACTAGCGGTCACAGATACGCAGTATTTT.

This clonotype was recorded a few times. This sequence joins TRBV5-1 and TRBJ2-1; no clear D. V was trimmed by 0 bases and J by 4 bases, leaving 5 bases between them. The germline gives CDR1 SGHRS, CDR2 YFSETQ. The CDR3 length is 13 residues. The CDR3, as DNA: TGCGCCAGCAGCTTGGAATGGTACAATGAGCAGTTCTTC. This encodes CASSLEWYNEQFF.

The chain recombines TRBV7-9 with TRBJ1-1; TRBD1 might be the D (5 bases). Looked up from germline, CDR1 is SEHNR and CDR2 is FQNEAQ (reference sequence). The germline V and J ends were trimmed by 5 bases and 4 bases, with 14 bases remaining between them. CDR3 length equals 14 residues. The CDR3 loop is CASSALQGLTEAFF. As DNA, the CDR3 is TGTGCCAGCAGCGCCCTCCAGGGCCTCACTGAAGCTTTCTTT.

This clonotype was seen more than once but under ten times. DNA of the CDR3: TGTGCCAGTAGTCGACAGGGAGGGACTAATGAAAAACTGTTTTTT. Protein sequence: CASSRQGGTNEKLFF. The chain combines TRBV19 with TRBJ1-4; 7 bases are a match to TRBD1. Germline V gene sequence: CDR1 LNHDA, CDR2 SQIVND (reference sequence). The V segment lost 5 bases and the J segment 2 bases; nucleotides outside the gene matches: 5. CDR3 length: 15 amino acids.

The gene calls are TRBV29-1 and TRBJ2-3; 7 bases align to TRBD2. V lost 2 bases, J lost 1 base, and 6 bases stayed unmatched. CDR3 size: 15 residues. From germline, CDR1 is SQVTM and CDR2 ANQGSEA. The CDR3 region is CSVESGGTGTDTQYF. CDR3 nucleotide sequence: TGCAGCGTTGAATCCGGGGGGACGGGCACAGATACGCAGTATTTT.

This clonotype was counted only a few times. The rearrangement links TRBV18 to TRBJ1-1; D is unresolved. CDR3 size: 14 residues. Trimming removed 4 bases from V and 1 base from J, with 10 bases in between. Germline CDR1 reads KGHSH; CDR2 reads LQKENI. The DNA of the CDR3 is TGTGCCAGCTCACTGTACCTGGAGAACACTGAAGCTTTCTTT. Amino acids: CASSLYLENTEAFF.

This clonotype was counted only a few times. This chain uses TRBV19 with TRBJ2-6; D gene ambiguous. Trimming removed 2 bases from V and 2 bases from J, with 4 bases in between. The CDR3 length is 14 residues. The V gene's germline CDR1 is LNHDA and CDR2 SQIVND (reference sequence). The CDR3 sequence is CASSIIAGANVLTF. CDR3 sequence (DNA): TGTGCCAGTAGTATAATTGCTGGGGCCAACGTCCTGACTTTC. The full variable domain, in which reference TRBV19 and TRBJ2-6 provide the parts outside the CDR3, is DGGITQSPKYLFRKEGQNVTLSCEQNLNHDAMYWYRQDPGQGLRLIYYSQIVNDFQKGDIAEGYSVSREKKESFPLTVTSAQKNPTAFYLCASSIIAGANVLTFGAGSRLTVL.